Shown below are 20 T cell receptor beta chains from a single sample sequenced in a study of shared clonotypes between healthy human individuals. The table came from immunoSEQ multiplex PCR; TCRdb's copy has only in-frame clones and leaves some out. Here the sample spans 75,000 to 100,000 clones, around 43% being singletons. Sequencing used PBMCs. Receptors were obtained from a woman between 40 and 50 years old in good health. Some clones in this sample may be carry-over from other donors' samples.

This clone was seen a handful of times. The chain combines TRBV11-2 with TRBJ2-7; tentatively, D is TRBD2 (6 bases). This CDR3 comprises 15 residues. Trimming removed 1 base from V and 3 bases from J, with 13 bases in between. CDR1 SGHAT and CDR2 FQNNGV come from the germline V gene. CDR3 coding DNA: TGTGCCAGCAGCTTAGTCCGCGGGGCGGGCTACGAGCAGTACTTC. It codes for CASSLVRGAGYEQYF.

The sample holds one count of this clone. This probably arose from a read error, given a far larger clone one base away. This sequence joins TRBV7-8 and TRBJ1-2; D gene uncertain. Looked up from germline, CDR1 is SGHVS and CDR2 is FQNEAQ. Trimming took off 2 bases at V and 3 bases at J, with 4 bases between the two ends. This CDR3 is 12 amino acids long. The CDR3 nucleotides are TGTGCCAGCAGCTTATCCGACTATGGCTACACCTTC. The encoded protein is CASSLSDYGYTF.

The genes are TRBV30 and TRBJ1-2; D ambiguous. V shed 4 bases and J shed 1 base, with 10 bases lying between them. From germline, CDR1 is GTSNPN and CDR2 SVGIG (reference sequence). The CDR3 runs 13 residues. CDR3 loop: CAWKVGLNYGYTF. The CDR3 DNA reads TGTGCCTGGAAGGTGGGTCTTAACTATGGCTACACCTTC.

The chain couples TRBV7-2 to TRBJ2-3; D unclear. V shed 5 bases and J shed 2 bases, with 8 bases lying between them. The CDR3 loop spans 13 amino acids. Germline V gene lookup returns CDR1 SGHTA and CDR2 FQGNSA. In nucleotides, the CDR3 is TGTGCCAGCAGCATCCCACCCACAGATACGCAGTATTTT. It specifies CASSIPPTDTQYF.

The chain carries TRBV6-5 and TRBJ2-2; unclear D gene. The V gene's germline CDR1 is MNHEY and CDR2 SVGAGI. Trimming took 4 bases from V and 2 from J, leaving 5 bases between them. The CDR3 extends over 13 amino acids. The CDR3: CASSSLNTGELFF. In DNA form, the CDR3 reads TGTGCCAGCAGTTCCCTAAACACCGGGGAGCTGTTTTTT.

The chain is built from TRBV28 and TRBJ1-2; 7 positions match TRBD1. The CDR3 is 13 amino acids. Trimming cost V 6 bases and J 3 bases; bases outside gene matches: 4. In germline, CDR1 is MDHEN, CDR2 SYDVKM. CDR3 coding DNA: TGTGCCAGCAGCCAAACAGGGGACTATGGCTACACCTTC. Amino acid sequence: CASSQTGDYGYTF.

As concerns this clone: At one end, the junction sequence differs from germline, possibly due to a read error. The chain uses TRBV29-1 and TRBJ2-6; D may be TRBD1 or TRBD2 (6 bases each). This CDR3 is 18 amino acids long. Germline loops: CDR1 SQVTM, CDR2 ANQGSEA. CDR3 loop: CSAEDGEWGASGANVLTF. CDR3 bases: TGCAGCGCTGAAGATGGCGAGTGGGGGGCCTCCGGGGCCAACGTCCTGACTTTC.

For this clone: Sequence at one end of the junction differs from germline and may be a read error. The V gene is TRBV10-1, the J gene TRBJ2-3, with 15 bases fitting TRBD2. CDR1 WNHNN and CDR2 SYGVQD come from the germline V gene (reference sequence). There are 15 residues in the CDR3. The CDR3 sequence is CASSEAGLAGGFPHF. The CDR3 DNA sequence: TGCGCCAGCAGTGAAGCGGGACTAGCGGGAGGCTTCCCCCACTTT.

The table lists this clone with a few counts. The chain combines TRBV7-2 with TRBJ1-2; D remains ambiguous. This CDR3 has 12 residues. Germline-derived CDR1 and CDR2 are SGHTA and FQGNSA. V was clipped by 3 bases and J by 1 base, with 3 bases between them. The CDR3 spells CASSFRNYGYTF. The DNA for the CDR3 is TGTGCCAGCAGCTTTCGTAACTATGGCTACACCTTC.

The chain uses TRBV7-3 and TRBJ1-4, with D perhaps TRBD1 (5 bases). The germline V gene encodes CDR1 SGHTA and CDR2 FQGTGA. The CDR3 is 15 residues long. V lost 5 bases to trimming and J lost 4 bases, with 14 bases between them. CDR3 sequence (DNA): TGTGCCAGCAGCGCCGCAGGGACCTATAATGAAAAACTGTTTTTT. Its translation: CASSAAGTYNEKLFF.

This clone came up many times. V and J are TRBV7-2 and TRBJ2-7; possible D gene TRBD1, 6 bases. The CDR3 runs 13 residues. Germline assignment: CDR1 SGHTA and CDR2 FQGNSA. V lost 5 bases and J 2 bases, leaving 10 bases between the germline ends. The CDR3 loop reads CASSPPGAYEQYF. In DNA form, the CDR3 reads TGTGCCAGCAGCCCTCCAGGGGCCTACGAGCAGTACTTC.

The chain combines TRBV7-8 with TRBJ1-2; TRBD1 agrees at 11 bases. Germline CDR1 SGHVS, CDR2 FQNEAQ. The CDR3 covers 17 residues. With V trimmed by 6 bases and J by 6 bases, 15 bases remained unmatched. The CDR3 loop is CASSALTGTGGLHGYTF. Written as DNA, the CDR3 is TGTGCCAGCAGTGCCCTAACTGGGACAGGGGGACTACATGGCTACACCTTC.

This clone is deemed medium-sized. The rearrangement uses TRBV14 and TRBJ1-2; D remains unclear. V lost 6 bases to trimming and J lost 4 bases, with 9 bases between them. Germline V gives CDR1 SGHDN, CDR2 FVKESK. This CDR3 region has 12 residues. The CDR3 DNA sequence: TGTGCCAGCAGTAAACCTGGCTATGGCTACACCTTC. Translation gives CASSKPGYGYTF. Full variable domain (missing parts from reference TRBV14 and TRBJ1-2): EAGVTQFPSHSVIEKGQTVTLRCDPISGHDNLYWYRRVMGKEIKFLLHFVKESKQDESGMPNNRFLAERTGGTYSTLKVQPAELEDSGVYFCASSKPGYGYTFGSGTRLTVV.

This clone came up once. The J gene is TRBJ2-7, the V gene TRBV27; 9 nucleotides line up with TRBD2. The CDR3 sequence is 15 residues long. CDR1 and CDR2 (germline): MNHEY, SMNVEV (reference sequence). The J segment lost 4 bases and the V segment lost 7 bases, leaving 11 bases of the junction unmatched. The CDR3 DNA follows: TGTGCCAGCAATCCAGCGGGAGGACTGACATACGAGCAGTACTTC. This sequence encodes CASNPAGGLTYEQYF.

Details on this clone: A far bigger clonotype differs at one base, so this is likely a read error. This rearrangement joins TRBV4-1 to TRBJ2-2; D is undetermined. From germline, CDR1 is MGHRA and CDR2 YSYEKL. Trimming pared 0 bases from V and 6 bases from J, leaving 8 bases between. The CDR3 loop spans 14 amino acids. The CDR3 DNA reads TGCGCCAGCAGCCAAGATTCCATCTCCGGGGAGCTGTTTTTT. This translates into CASSQDSISGELFF.

The J gene is TRBJ2-1, the V gene TRBV5-1, with no clear D. Germline loops: CDR1 SGHRS, CDR2 YFSETQ. This CDR3 contains 15 residues. V lost 3 bases and J lost 1, with 11 bases in between. As DNA, the CDR3 is TGCGCCAGCAGCTCGGAAGGAAGGTCCTACAATGAGCAGTTCTTC. This sequence encodes CASSSEGRSYNEQFF.

The chain has TRBV29-1 and TRBJ2-5; no clear D gene. Germline V gene data show CDR1 as SQVTM and CDR2 as ANQGSEA. The CDR3 covers 13 residues. With 3 bases removed from V and 2 bases from J, the gap between germline ends came to 10 bases. Written as DNA, the CDR3 is TGCAGCGTTGATCCCTCGGGTCAAGAGACCCAGTACTTC. Its protein product is CSVDPSGQETQYF.

The chain recombines TRBV19 with TRBJ1-4, with TRBD1 matching over 11 bases. Trimming took 6 bases from V and 8 from J; bases not matched to a gene: 5. The CDR3 loop spans 14 amino acids. The germline CDR1 and CDR2 sequences are LNHDA and SQIVND (reference sequence). The CDR3, as DNA: TGTGCCAGTAGGGACAGGGGGCGAGAGGAAAAACTGTTTTTT. Its protein product is CASRDRGREEKLFF. The whole variable domain, filled in from reference TRBV19 and TRBJ1-4, reads DGGITQSPKYLFRKEGQNVTLSCEQNLNHDAMYWYRQDPGQGLRLIYYSQIVNDFQKGDIAEGYSVSREKKESFPLTVTSAQKNPTAFYLCASRDRGREEKLFFGSGTQLSVL.

The rearrangement joins TRBV28 to TRBJ2-1; the D is unclear. Germline CDR1 reads MDHEN; CDR2 reads SYDVKM. The CDR3 has 12 residues. The V end was cut by 5 bases, the J end by 7 bases, with 9 bases between. CDR3 loop: CASSPGWNEQFF. The CDR3 DNA sequence: TGTGCCAGCAGTCCCGGTTGGAATGAGCAGTTCTTC. Combining the CDR3 with reference TRBV28 and TRBJ2-1 gives the whole variable domain DVKVTQSSRYLVKRTGEKVFLECVQDMDHENMFWYRQDPGLGLRLIYFSYDVKMKEKGDIPEGYSVSREKKERFSLILESASTNQTSMYLCASSPGWNEQFFGPGTRLTVL.

The chain has TRBV28 and TRBJ1-5; D remains unclear. The CDR3 contains 13 residues. The germline V and J ends were trimmed by 2 bases and 5 bases, with 7 bases remaining between them. The V gene's germline CDR1 is MDHEN and CDR2 SYDVKM. The DNA of the CDR3 is TGTGCCAGCAGTTTAACGTGGGATCAGCCCCAGCATTTT. It specifies CASSLTWDQPQHF.